Presented here are 23 T cell receptor beta chains from one specimen sequenced in a study of tissue T cells after allogeneic stem cell transplantation. The time point: mouse harvest day 7 after allogeneic transplant. Mouse grafts combined 10^7 T-cell-depleted bone marrow cells with 10^6 splenic CD5+ T cells. Clones were sequenced by immunoSEQ multiplex PCR, and TCRdb holds only the in-frame ones, with some missing. The sample carries several thousand clones, just under 50% recorded once. The sequenced sample was lymph node tissue. The receptor source for this set is a female BALB/c mouse given C57BL/6 T cells with graft-versus-host disease after an allogeneic hematopoietic cell transplant.

There are a few counts of this clone. Here the gene names and germline are mouse. Coverage ceases 1 residue before the CDR3 finishes, and the germline J gene fills in the end. The rearrangement links TRBV26 to TRBJ1-3, with 11 bases that match TRBD1. Unmatched junction bases numbered 1, after V lost 2 bases and J lost 7 bases. From germline, CDR1 is KGHPV and CDR2 FQNQEV (reference sequence). CDR3 length equals 14 residues. CDR3 region: CASSLRDRGNTLYF. The DNA read from the CDR3 is TGTGCCAGCAGTCTGCGGGACAGGGGGAATACGCTCTAT. The complete variable domain, with remaining parts taken from reference TRBV26 and TRBJ1-3, reads NSKVIQTPRYLVKGQGQKAKMRCIPEKGHPVVFWYQQNKNNEFKFLINFQNQEVLQQIDMTEKRFSAECPSNSPCSLEIQSSEAGDSALYLCASSLRDRGNTLYFGEGSRLIVV.

About this clone itself: The germline and genes are mouse ones. The observed sequence ends 1 residue before the CDR3 terminus, with the missing tail filled in from the germline J gene. This chain connects TRBV24 to TRBJ2-1; 9 nucleotides agree with TRBD1. V trimming: 3 bases; J trimming: 5 bases; junction bases outside the gene matches: 2. CDR3 length: 14 residues. The germline V gene has CDR1 KGHTA and CDR2 FRNEEI. The CDR3 reads CASSLRQGDAEQFF. The DNA read from the CDR3 is TGTGCCAGCAGTCTTCGACAGGGGGATGCTGAGCAGTTC.

As to this clone: Gene names and germline match the mouse. Coverage ceases 1 residue before the CDR3 finishes, and the germline J gene fills in the end. This sequence joins TRBV26 and TRBJ1-1; D gene uncertain. The CDR3 has 14 amino acids. Germline loops: CDR1 KGHPV, CDR2 FQNQEV (reference sequence). V was clipped by 2 bases and J by 3 bases, with 10 bases between them. CDR3 residues: CASSLEGWDTEVFF. CDR3 bases read: TGTGCCAGCAGTCTGGAAGGGTGGGACACAGAAGTCTTC.

A word on this clone: Gene labels here are mouse ones. The sequenced CDR3 bases are TGTGCCAGCAGTCTCGGTAGTGCAGAAACGCTGTAT. The encoded protein is CASSLGSAETLY. The entire CDR3 is CASSLGSAETLYF. V usage is TRBV26 and J usage is TRBJ2-3; no clear D gene. The observed sequence ends 1 residue before the CDR3 terminus, with the missing tail filled in from the germline J gene. Trimming pared 3 bases from V and 0 bases from J, leaving 4 bases between. This CDR3 contains 13 residues. Germline V CDR1 and CDR2: KGHPV, FQNQEV (reference sequence).

A remark on this clone: The genes and germline here are from mouse. Read data end 1 residue before the CDR3 end; the end is taken from the germline J gene. The chain couples TRBV5 to TRBJ1-4, with 10 bases that match TRBD1. Per germline, CDR1 LGHNA and CDR2 YNLKQL (reference sequence). The length of the CDR3 is 16 residues. After removal of 0 bases from V and 5 bases from J, the junction contained 3 bases not matched to a gene. CDR3 sequence: CASSQDRGQGNERLFF. CDR3 DNA (partial): TGTGCCAGCAGCCAAGATCGGGGACAGGGGAACGAAAGATTATTT.

As regards this clone: The gene names given are mouse names. The CDR3 goes on 1 residue after the read ends, and that part is filled in from the germline J gene. V usage is TRBV1 and J usage is TRBJ2-5, with a weak D call TRBD1 (6 bases). Trimming cost V 3 bases and J 3 bases, with 10 bases left between them. Looked up from germline, CDR1 is NSQYPW and CDR2 is LRSPGD (reference sequence). CDR3 length: 14 residues. The CDR3 loop reads CTCSAGHSQDTQYF. The CDR3 DNA, read in part, is TGCACCTGCAGTGCGGGACATAGTCAAGACACCCAGTAC.

About this clone itself: Mouse gene names and germline throughout. The DNA ends 1 residue before the CDR3 does, and the rest of the CDR3 is filled in from the germline J gene. This rearrangement joins TRBV15 to TRBJ1-4; 7 nucleotides align to TRBD1. Germline loops: CDR1 SGHND, CDR2 FRSKSL. This CDR3 is built from 17 residues. The V gene end was trimmed by 0 bases and the J gene end by 2 bases; junction bases not matched to a gene: 6. The CDR3 loop is CASSLATGRGSNERLFF. The CDR3 DNA, read in part, is TGTGCCAGCAGTTTAGCGACAGGGAGAGGGTCCAACGAAAGATTATTT.

With regard to this clone: The genes are named according to mouse. CDR3 amino acids: CASSPPGHGPYEQYF. Incomplete CDR3 DNA: TGTGCCAGCAGTCCTCCGGGACACGGACCCTATGAACAGTAC. The chain joins TRBV26 to TRBJ2-7; a weak D match, TRBD1 (6 bases). The missing CDR3 end, 1 residue past where the read stops, is filled in from the germline J gene. V lost 4 bases and J 2 bases, leaving 15 bases between the germline ends. The germline gives CDR1 KGHPV, CDR2 FQNQEV (reference sequence). The CDR3 runs 15 residues.

Note on this clone: Genes and germline are mouse. The read stops 1 residue short of the end of the CDR3; the missing end is completed from the germline J gene. The chain uses TRBV26 and TRBJ2-4; possible D gene TRBD2, 6 bases. Trimming pared 3 bases from V and 0 bases from J, leaving 7 bases between. CDR1 is KGHPV, CDR2 FQNQEV, per germline (reference sequence). The CDR3 sequence is 14 residues long. The CDR3 DNA, read in part, is TGTGCCAGCAGTCTACTGGGTAGTCAAAACACCTTGTAC. Translation gives CASSLLGSQNTLY. The complete CDR3 reads CASSLLGSQNTLYF.

Details on this clone: Since a much larger clone is just one base distant, this may be a read error. Genes and germline come from the mouse. Sequencing ends 1 residue short of the CDR3 end; the germline J gene provides the rest. The identical CDR3 is also encoded by other nucleotide sequences in the sample. The chain uses TRBV3 and TRBJ2-3; D is perhaps TRBD2 (5 bases). The CDR3 length is 12 residues. CDR1 and CDR2 (germline): SNHLY, FYNGKV (reference sequence). Trimming shortened V by 4 bases and J by 4 bases, and 6 bases separated the two germline ends. CDR3 sequence reads: CASSSGTETLYF. The sequenced part of the CDR3 DNA is TGTGCCAGCAGCTCTGGGACAGAAACGCTGTAT.

Comments on this clone: Germline and genes: mouse. Read sequence stops 1 residue before the CDR3 end, and the germline J gene provides the missing end. J is TRBJ2-5 and V is TRBV12-2; 9 bases are shared with TRBD1. V was pared by 4 bases and J by 4 bases, with 5 bases of the junction left unmatched. The CDR3 has 14 amino acids. The germline V gene has CDR1 SGHLS and CDR2 HYDKME. The CDR3 sequence is CASSRGQGEDTQYF. The sequenced part of the CDR3 DNA is TGTGCCAGCTCCCGGGGACAGGGAGAAGACACCCAGTAC. Together with reference TRBV12-2 and TRBJ2-5, the CDR3 gives the full variable domain: NSGVVQSPRYIIKGKGERSILKCIPISGHLSVAWYQQTQGQELKFFIQHYDKMERDKGNLPSRFSVQQFDDYHSEMNMSALELEDSAVYFCASSRGQGEDTQYFGPGTRLLVL.

This clone was counted a few times. The gene symbols are mouse symbols. The CDR3 end lies 1 residue beyond the end of the read and is filled in from the germline J gene. This sequence joins TRBV26 and TRBJ2-7, with a tentative D call TRBD1 (6 bases). The V and J ends lost 7 bases and 0 bases respectively, with 13 bases between them. The V gene's germline CDR1 is KGHPV and CDR2 FQNQEV (reference sequence). The CDR3 totals 14 residues. The CDR3 loop reads CASILDSLSYEQYF. CDR3 DNA (partial): TGTGCCAGCATCCTGGACAGCCTCTCCTATGAACAGTAC.

A remark on this clone: All gene names here are mouse names. Read sequence stops 1 residue before the CDR3 end, and the germline J gene provides the missing end. The V call is TRBV13-3, the J call TRBJ2-5; 7 bases agree with TRBD2. J gave up 1 base and V 1 base, and 0 bases lay outside the gene matches. The CDR3 extends over 14 amino acids. Germline values: CDR1 NNHDY, CDR2 SYVADS. CDR3 DNA, as far as it was read: TGTGCCAGCAGTGATTGGGGGGACCAAGACACCCAGTAC. This gives the protein CASSDWGDQDTQY. The complete CDR3 reads CASSDWGDQDTQYF.

As to this clone: Gene names follow the mouse nomenclature. The CDR3 end falls 1 residue outside the read, so it is completed with the germline J gene. The chain has TRBV3 and TRBJ1-1; D is possibly TRBD1 (6 bases). Germline V gives CDR1 SNHLY, CDR2 FYNGKV (reference sequence). V lost 5 bases to trimming and J lost 2 bases, with 12 bases between them. The CDR3 extends over 14 amino acids. This CDR3 reads CASSRDRPNTEVFF. The DNA read from the CDR3 is TGTGCCAGCAGCCGCGACAGGCCCAACACAGAAGTCTTC.

As regards this clone: Gene names denote mouse genes. The sequence runs out 1 residue before the end of the CDR3; the remainder is reconstructed from the germline J gene. The V and J genes are TRBV13-2 and TRBJ2-3, with 11 positions matching TRBD2. Germline lookup yields CDR1 NNHNN and CDR2 SYGAGS (reference sequence). The CDR3 length is 17 residues. Germline trimming cut 2 bases from V and 1 base from J; bases unmatched to any gene: 6. The CDR3 loop reads CASGDRDWGSGAETLYF. CDR3 bases read: TGTGCCAGCGGTGACCGGGACTGGGGGTCTGGTGCAGAAACGCTGTAT.

In regard to this clone: Germline and genes: mouse. The read terminates 1 residue ahead of where the CDR3 ends, so the germline J gene completes it. V and J are TRBV13-2 and TRBJ2-7; a possible D gene is TRBD2 (7 bases). Per germline, CDR1 NNHNN and CDR2 SYGAGS (reference sequence). The CDR3 extends over 14 amino acids. V lost 0 bases, J lost 3 bases, and 10 bases lay in between. The sequenced part of the CDR3 DNA is TGTGCCAGCGGTGATGGCTGGGGGCGCTATGAACAGTAC. Translated, it gives CASGDGWGRYEQY. The CDR3 as a whole reads CASGDGWGRYEQYF.

Comments on this clone: Gene names denote mouse genes. The read halts 1 residue ahead of the CDR3 end, with the missing end drawn from the germline J gene. The chain uses TRBV31 and TRBJ2-1; 10 nucleotides agree with TRBD2. V lost 1 base, J lost 7 bases, and 7 bases stayed unmatched. The CDR3 consists of 15 residues. Germline CDR1 GKSSPN, CDR2 SITVG. Partial CDR3 DNA: TGTGCCTGGAGTCCCTGGGGGGGCGCGCGAGCTGAGCAGTTC. Its translation: CAWSPWGGARAEQF. The CDR3 reads in full as CAWSPWGGARAEQFF.

Comments on this clone: Gene names denote mouse genes. The read gets to within 1 residue of the CDR3 end, and the germline J gene fills in the rest. The rearrangement links TRBV12-2 to TRBJ2-5; possibly TRBD2 for D (5 bases). Germline CDR1 reads SGHLS; CDR2 reads HYDKME. The V end was cut by 2 bases, the J end by 0 bases, with 8 bases between. The CDR3 is 14 amino acids. Here the CDR3 reads CASSRLRNQDTQYF. The sequenced part of the CDR3 DNA is TGTGCCAGCTCTCGACTGAGAAACCAAGACACCCAGTAC.

The table lists this clone with a few counts. Germline and genes here are mouse. The CDR3 end lies 1 residue beyond the end of the read and is filled in from the germline J gene. The chain has TRBV15 and TRBJ2-7; D may be TRBD1 (6 bases). There are 13 residues in the CDR3. V was pared by 6 bases and J by 1 base, with 10 bases between. Germline CDR1 is SGHND and CDR2 is FRSKSL. The CDR3 DNA, read in part, is TGTGCCAGCAGACCCGGGACATCCTATGAACAGTAC. Its translation is CASRPGTSYEQY. The complete CDR3 protein is CASRPGTSYEQYF.

This clone was recorded a few times. Mouse gene names and germline throughout. The missing CDR3 end, 1 residue past where the read stops, is filled in from the germline J gene. V usage is TRBV13-2 and J usage is TRBJ2-4; no reliable D call. Trimming removed 0 bases at V and 5 bases at J, with 7 bases between. There are 13 residues in the CDR3. The V gene's germline CDR1 is NNHNN and CDR2 SYGAGS (reference sequence). CDR3 region: CASGDADVNTLYF. CDR3 DNA, as far as it was read: TGTGCCAGCGGTGATGCCGACGTAAACACCTTGTAC.

A remark on this clone: Germline and genes: mouse. The CDR3 end is not reached by the read, which stops 1 residue before it; the germline J gene fills it in. This chain connects TRBV26 to TRBJ2-1; D unclear. CDR3 size: 13 residues. The germline V gene has CDR1 KGHPV and CDR2 FQNQEV (reference sequence). Trimming took 1 base from V and 5 from J, leaving 6 bases between them. The CDR3 protein is CASSLWQNAEQFF. Partial CDR3 DNA: TGTGCCAGCAGTCTGTGGCAGAATGCTGAGCAGTTC.

About this clone: Mouse names are used for the genes. The CDR3 end lies 1 residue beyond the end of the read and is filled in from the germline J gene. The chain links TRBV20 to TRBJ2-2; no firm D call. The CDR3 runs to 14 residues. The ends were cut back, 0 bases at V and 0 bases at J, with 5 bases in the middle. Germline V gene lookup returns CDR1 GFQATS and CDR2 STVNSAI. CDR3 DNA, as far as it was read: TGTGGTGCTAGGGACAGATCAAACACCGGGCAGCTCTAC. Amino acid sequence: CGARDRSNTGQLY. In full, the CDR3 reads CGARDRSNTGQLYF.

About this clone: These gene names are mouse names. Sequencing ends 1 residue short of the CDR3 end; the germline J gene provides the rest. This chain uses TRBV4 with TRBJ2-4; 9 bases are a match to TRBD2. This CDR3 is built from 14 residues. Germline values: CDR1 LGHDT, CDR2 YNNKQL (reference sequence). V was pared by 5 bases and J by 4 bases, with 4 bases of the junction left unmatched. CDR3 in amino acids: CASSLDWGKNTLYF. The CDR3 bases that were read are TGTGCCAGCAGCCTAGACTGGGGGAAAAACACCTTGTAC.